The sequence of this TCR beta chain was determined in a study of T cells in Graves' hyperthyroidism and ophthalmopathy. The wider study: Peripheral blood was acquired at first diagnosis, ahead of any therapy whatsoever.

This CDR3 has 13 residues. The V gene lost 7 bases and the J gene lost 1 base, with 11 bases spanning the gap. Germline lookup yields CDR1 SNHLY and CDR2 FYNNEI. RNA transcripts were the template for amplifying TCR beta CDR3 regions. The HTBI set primed first-round TCR CDR3 RT-PCR. TCRdb analysed the multiplex PCR reads with MiXCR anew, one entry per CDR3 protein. The sample carries 350,000 to 450,000 distinct CDR3 sequences, roughly an eighth recorded once. This clonotype occurred many times. Its antigen is still unknown. Uncontrolled infection, other autoimmune disease, pregnancy or lactation disqualified patients from enrolment. Study-level findings and limits: A model using 13 V-J features told ophthalmopathy apart from stable hyperthyroidism. Peripheral blood also featured most of the thyroid clonotypes expanded above 0.001.

Sequencing input: blood. The chain has TRBV2 and TRBJ2-7, with a possible D match to TRBD2 (6 bases). This sequence originates from a man aged 50 to 59 with Graves' ophthalmopathy. The CDR3 region has the DNA TGTGCCAGCATGGGACTCTTTTCCTACGAGCAGTACTTC. It specifies CASMGLFSYEQYF.